Listed below are T cell receptor beta chains from one sample, sequenced in a study of shared clonotypes between healthy human individuals. The method was immunoSEQ multiplex PCR; TCRdb's version includes in-frame clones alone and lacks a portion of them. Seen here are about 2 million clones, about 94% observed once, and the top ten hold 1% to 1.3%. Sequencing was carried out using naive CD8+ T cells sorted from blood. The receptor source for this set is a man younger than 35 in good health. Each CDR3 is given with its conserved first and last residue. A D gene is named only where the DNA matches it firmly. Clone size is given for some rows only: seen once, a few or many times, or a class if the clone is expanded.

J gene: TRBJ1-2; V gene: TRBV28; clone size: -; D gene: TRBD1; CDR3 DNA: TGTGCCAGCACCCTGGGACAGGGTGTGGATAACTATGGCTACACCTTC; CDR3 protein: CASTLGQGVDNYGYTF
J gene: TRBJ2-7; V gene: TRBV16; clone size: -; D gene: -; CDR3 DNA: TGTGCCAGCAGCCAATCGAAGGGTTACGAGCAGTACTTC; CDR3 protein: CASSQSKGYEQYF
J gene: TRBJ2-7; V gene: TRBV13; clone size: -; D gene: -; CDR3 DNA: TGTGCCAGCAGTCCCGGGGGCTACGAGCAGTACTTC; CDR3 protein: CASSPGGYEQYF
J gene: TRBJ1-2; V gene: TRBV30; clone size: -; D gene: -; CDR3 DNA: TGTGCCTGGAGTGTCGGGGAAGCGATCTATGGCTACACCTTC; CDR3 protein: CAWSVGEAIYGYTF
J gene: TRBJ2-1; V gene: TRBV7-6; clone size: once; D gene: -; CDR3 DNA: TGTGCCAGCAGCTTTCCCGGGGAGAGTTACAATGAGCAGTTCTTC; CDR3 protein: CASSFPGESYNEQFF
J gene: TRBJ1-5; V gene: TRBV28; clone size: -; D gene: -; CDR3 DNA: TGTGCCAGCAGTTTATCATCAGGCAATCAGCCCCAGCATTTT; CDR3 protein: CASSLSSGNQPQHF
J gene: TRBJ2-7; V gene: TRBV28; clone size: -; D gene: -; CDR3 DNA: TGTGCCAGCGGACCAAGGCCCTACGAGCAGTACTTC; CDR3 protein: CASGPRPYEQYF
J gene: TRBJ2-5; V gene: TRBV29-1; clone size: -; D gene: -; CDR3 DNA: TGCAGCGTTGAGGGTGGCGAACTACTCCAAGAGACCCAGTACTTC; CDR3 protein: CSVEGGELLQETQYF
J gene: TRBJ2-7; V gene: TRBV29-1; clone size: -; D gene: -; CDR3 DNA: TGCAGCGCCTTGAAGGCGTACGAGCAGTACTTC; CDR3 protein: CSALKAYEQYF
J gene: TRBJ1-2; V gene: TRBV6-5; clone size: -; D gene: -; CDR3 DNA: TGTGCCAGCAGTTACTCGCAGGGTGGTTTGAACTATGGCTACACCTTC; CDR3 protein: CASSYSQGGLNYGYTF
J gene: TRBJ2-2; V gene: TRBV4-3; clone size: -; D gene: -; CDR3 DNA: TGCGCCAGCAGCCCCGGGTCCAACACCGGGGAGCTGTTTTTT; CDR3 protein: CASSPGSNTGELFF
J gene: TRBJ2-1; V gene: TRBV4-3; clone size: -; D gene: -; CDR3 DNA: TGCGCCAGCAGCCAAGTTCCCGGGGGTGATACCAACTACAATGAGCAGTTCTTC; CDR3 protein: CASSQVPGGDTNYNEQFF
J gene: TRBJ2-5; V gene: TRBV6-6; clone size: -; D gene: -; CDR3 DNA: TGTGCCAGCAGTTACGGTAGACAAGAGACCCAGTACTTC; CDR3 protein: CASSYGRQETQYF
J gene: TRBJ2-3; V gene: TRBV9; clone size: -; D gene: -; CDR3 DNA: TGTGCCAGCAGGGACCTAGCGAGCACAGATACGCAGTATTTT; CDR3 protein: CASRDLASTDTQYF
J gene: TRBJ2-3; V gene: TRBV4-3; clone size: -; D gene: -; CDR3 DNA: TGCGCCAGCAGCCAAGCGGTGCGAGATACGCAGTATTTT; CDR3 protein: CASSQAVRDTQYF
J gene: TRBJ2-7; V gene: TRBV14; clone size: -; D gene: -; CDR3 DNA: TGTGCCAGCAGTCTAATGGCTTCCTACGAGCAGTACTTC; CDR3 protein: CASSLMASYEQYF
J gene: TRBJ2-6; V gene: TRBV18; clone size: -; D gene: TRBD1; CDR3 DNA: TGTGCCAGCTCAGATACAGGGGTTGGAGGAGGGGCCAACGTCCTGACTTTC; CDR3 protein: CASSDTGVGGGANVLTF
J gene: TRBJ1-2; V gene: TRBV6-7; clone size: -; D gene: -; CDR3 DNA: TGTGCCAGCAGGCCTTTAAACTATGGCTACACCTTC; CDR3 protein: CASRPLNYGYTF
J gene: TRBJ2-7; V gene: TRBV7-9; clone size: -; D gene: -; CDR3 DNA: TGTGCCAGCAGCTTAGCGGAGTCCTACGAGCAGTACTTC; CDR3 protein: CASSLAESYEQYF
J gene: TRBJ2-2; V gene: TRBV5-1; clone size: -; D gene: -; CDR3 DNA: TGCGCCAGCAGCACAGGGTTGGACACCGGGGAGCTGTTTTTT; CDR3 protein: CASSTGLDTGELFF
J gene: TRBJ1-6; V gene: TRBV5-4; clone size: -; D gene: TRBD1; CDR3 DNA: TGTGCCAGCAGCGAGGACAGGGAAGGTCACTCACCCCTCCACTTT; CDR3 protein: CASSEDREGHSPLHF
J gene: TRBJ2-7; V gene: TRBV28; clone size: -; D gene: TRBD1; CDR3 DNA: TGTGCCAGCAGTGAGGGACAGGGTTACGAGCAGTACTTC; CDR3 protein: CASSEGQGYEQYF
J gene: TRBJ1-6; V gene: TRBV4-1; clone size: -; D gene: -; CDR3 DNA: TGCGCCAGCAGCCAAGATCCAGACTACGAAAGCTCCTATAATTCACCCCTCCACTTT; CDR3 protein: CASSQDPDYESSYNSPLHF
J gene: TRBJ2-1; V gene: TRBV2; clone size: -; D gene: TRBD2; CDR3 DNA: TGTGCCAGCAGTGAGGAGACTAGCGTCTACAATGAGCAGTTCTTC; CDR3 protein: CASSEETSVYNEQFF
J gene: TRBJ1-4; V gene: TRBV28; clone size: -; D gene: -; CDR3 DNA: TGTGCCAGCAGCAGGGCGGAGGTTACTAATGAAAAACTGTTTTTT; CDR3 protein: CASSRAEVTNEKLFF
J gene: TRBJ2-3; V gene: TRBV29-1; clone size: -; D gene: -; CDR3 DNA: TGCAGCGTTGAACTGGGCACAGATACGCAGTATTTT; CDR3 protein: CSVELGTDTQYF
J gene: TRBJ2-7; V gene: TRBV4-3; clone size: -; D gene: TRBD1; CDR3 DNA: TGCGCCAGCAGCCAAGACCCCCTTGGGACAGGGGTCTACGAGCAGTACTTC; CDR3 protein: CASSQDPLGTGVYEQYF
J gene: TRBJ1-1; V gene: TRBV9; clone size: -; D gene: TRBD1; CDR3 DNA: TGTGCCAGCAGCCCCTTCTCCCGGGACAGGGACTCTGAAGCTTTCTTT; CDR3 protein: CASSPFSRDRDSEAFF
J gene: TRBJ1-2; V gene: TRBV7-3; clone size: -; D gene: -; CDR3 DNA: TGTGCCAGCAGCTTGGGGGAAGGGGCGGGCTATGGCTACACCTTC; CDR3 protein: CASSLGEGAGYGYTF
J gene: TRBJ2-7; V gene: TRBV5-4; clone size: few; D gene: TRBD2; CDR3 DNA: TGTGCCAGCAGCTTCCGAGGGAGCGGGGACGAGCAGTACTTC; CDR3 protein: CASSFRGSGDEQYF